These 32 T cell receptor beta chains share one sample of origin, sequenced in a study of T cells after yellow fever vaccination. TCRdb redid the calling of the 5' RACE reads with MiXCR, one entry per CDR3 protein. The sample lists around 88,000 distinct CDR3 sequences, roughly 15% seen once, with approximately 23% in the top ten. The source material was CD8+ T cells not binding an NS4B(214-222) dextramer, sorted from PBMCs, sampled roughly 20 days after the first yellow fever vaccination. The origin of the receptors is a young man who received the YFV17D yellow fever vaccine.

The rearrangement joins TRBV11-2 to TRBJ2-1; possibly TRBD2 for D (7 bases). Trimming cost V 3 bases and J 6 bases, with 12 bases left between them. Germline V gene sequence: CDR1 SGHAT, CDR2 FQNNGV. This CDR3 region has 14 residues. CDR3: CASSFAGAANEQFF. In DNA, the CDR3 is TGTGCCAGCAGCTTTGCGGGGGCTGCCAATGAGCAGTTCTTC.

This clonotype was found many times. V and J are TRBV4-1 and TRBJ2-1, with 13 bases matching TRBD2. This CDR3 has 17 amino acids. Germline assignment: CDR1 MGHRA and CDR2 YSYEKL. Trimming at V came to 3 bases and at J to 5 bases, leaving 7 bases not matched to a gene. For the CDR3, the DNA is TGCGCCAGCAGCCACATGACTAGCGGGGGGTATAACAATGAGCAGTTCTTC. Protein: CASSHMTSGGYNNEQFF.

V is TRBV7-8 and J is TRBJ1-5; TRBD1 is a possible D gene (5 bases). Germline CDR1 reads SGHVS; CDR2 reads FQNEAQ. Trimming stripped 2 bases from V and 7 bases from J, with 12 bases between. The CDR3 consists of 14 residues. CDR3: CASSLKGYLQPQHF. CDR3 sequence (DNA): TGTGCCAGCAGCTTAAAGGGGTATTTGCAGCCCCAGCATTTT.

The table lists this clonotype with a few counts. The chain couples TRBV7-6 to TRBJ1-5; TRBD1 might be the D (5 bases). Germline assignment: CDR1 SGHVS and CDR2 FNYEAQ. Trimming left V 2 bases short and J 1 base short, with 21 bases between. The CDR3 runs to 19 residues. CDR3: CASSLIPEGMGGSNQPQHF. Written as DNA, the CDR3 is TGTGCCAGCAGCTTAATTCCAGAGGGGATGGGTGGAAGCAATCAGCCCCAGCATTTT. The full variable domain, completed using reference TRBV7-6 and TRBJ1-5, is GAGVSQSPRYKVTKRGQDVALRCDPISGHVSLYWYRQALGQGPEFLTYFNYEAQQDKSGLPNDRFSAERPEGSISTLTIQRTEQRDSAMYRCASSLIPEGMGGSNQPQHFGDGTRLSIL.

This clonotype has at least ten counts. This rearrangement joins TRBV7-6 to TRBJ2-3; either TRBD1 or TRBD2 may fit D (5 bases each). The CDR3 contains 14 residues. Germline values: CDR1 SGHVS, CDR2 FNYEAQ. V dropped 0 bases and J dropped 1 base, with 5 bases sitting between them. The CDR3: CASSLAGGTDTQYF. The DNA of the CDR3 is TGTGCCAGCAGCTTAGCGGGGGGCACAGATACGCAGTATTTT.

J is TRBJ2-3 and V is TRBV7-3; D is ambiguous. Trimming pared 5 bases from V and 11 bases from J, leaving 14 bases between. The germline V gene has CDR1 SGHTA and CDR2 FQGTGA. The CDR3 contains 12 residues. As DNA, the CDR3 is TGTGCCAGCAGCCCACCGTCAGGCGGGCAGTATTTT. Translating gives CASSPPSGGQYF.

This clonotype showed up just a few times. V usage is TRBV4-2 and J usage is TRBJ1-2; D perhaps matches TRBD1 (5 bases). CDR1 is LGHNA and CDR2 is YNFKEQ in the germline V gene. Trimming shortened V by 4 bases and J by 9 bases, and 21 bases separated the two germline ends. The CDR3 runs 15 residues. The CDR3 sequence is CASSPQGEFNSRYTF. CDR3 DNA sequence: TGTGCCAGCAGCCCTCAAGGGGAGTTTAATAGTCGCTACACCTTC.

The chain carries TRBV4-3 and TRBJ2-1; 7 nucleotides match TRBD2. The germline CDR1 and CDR2 sequences are LGHNA and YSLEER. Trimming cost V 0 bases and J 8 bases; bases outside gene matches: 16. CDR3 length equals 18 residues. DNA of the CDR3: TGCGCCAGCAGCCAAGATAAAAGGTGGGAGGGGATAGTTGATGAGCAGTTCTTC. This encodes CASSQDKRWEGIVDEQFF.

This chain joins TRBV12-3 or TRBV12-4 and TRBJ2-3; D might be TRBD2 (5 bases). The V and J ends lost 5 bases and 2 bases respectively, with 14 bases between them. The CDR3 is 15 amino acids. The DNA for the CDR3 is TGTGCCAGCAGTCCTTCTGAGGGTTACACAGATACGCAGTATTTT. As protein: CASSPSEGYTDTQYF.

This clonotype was detected a few times. The chain has TRBV3-1 and TRBJ2-7; D is unclear. Trimming left V 0 bases short and J 1 base short, with 7 bases between. The CDR3 runs 14 residues. Per the germline V gene, CDR1 is LGHDT and CDR2 is YNNKEL (reference sequence). CDR3 protein: CASSQDLTSYEQYF. Written as DNA, the CDR3 is TGTGCCAGCAGCCAAGATCTAACGTCCTACGAGCAGTACTTC.

This clonotype came up a few times. This chain links TRBV7-6 with TRBJ1-2; possibly TRBD1 for D (5 bases). With 1 base removed from V and 7 bases from J, the gap between germline ends came to 10 bases. Germline CDR1 reads SGHVS; CDR2 reads FNYEAQ. The CDR3 consists of 13 residues. The CDR3 protein is CASSLGGAFGYTF. The CDR3 DNA sequence: TGTGCCAGCAGCTTAGGGGGCGCGTTTGGCTACACCTTC.

The V and J genes are TRBV6-1 and TRBJ2-1; D remains ambiguous. Germline V CDR1 and CDR2: MNHNS, SASEGT. V was trimmed by 5 bases and J by 0 bases, leaving 5 bases between them. There are 13 residues in the CDR3. CDR3 amino acids: CASSTRSYNEQFF. Written as DNA, the CDR3 is TGTGCCAGCAGTACCCGCTCCTACAATGAGCAGTTCTTC.

This rearrangement joins TRBV29-1 to TRBJ2-5, with a weak D call TRBD2 (5 bases). This CDR3 spans 13 amino acids. The ends were cut back, 0 bases at V and 5 bases at J, with 10 bases in the middle. CDR1 is SQVTM, CDR2 ANQGSEA, per germline. The CDR3 loop reads CSVEEGAMETQYF. DNA of the CDR3: TGCAGCGTTGAAGAGGGAGCTATGGAGACCCAGTACTTC.

This clonotype was seen a few times. The CDR3, as DNA: TGTGCCAGCAGCGTCTCAGGAGACCTAGCCAAAAACATTCAGTACTTC. This sequence encodes CASSVSGDLAKNIQYF. The chain recombines TRBV9 with TRBJ2-4; D ambiguous. V dropped 2 bases and J dropped 0 bases, with 12 bases sitting between them. CDR1 SGDLS and CDR2 YYNGEE come from the germline V gene. This CDR3 spans 16 amino acids.

This rearrangement joins TRBV27 to TRBJ2-7; D is perhaps TRBD2 (6 bases). The germline V and J ends were trimmed by 5 bases and 4 bases, with 15 bases remaining between them. CDR1 and CDR2 (germline): MNHEY, SMNVEV (reference sequence). The CDR3 is 14 residues long. This CDR3 reads CASSPFRGGYEQYV. In nucleotides, the CDR3 is TGTGCCAGCAGTCCGTTCCGTGGGGGGTACGAGCAGTACGTC.

This clonotype has only one observation. The chain employs TRBV7-3 and TRBJ2-7, with D uncertain. Germline CDR1 and CDR2: SGHTA and FQGTGA. The CDR3 has 11 residues. The germline V and J ends were trimmed by 4 bases and 2 bases, with 3 bases remaining between them. The DNA for the CDR3 is TGTGCCAGCAGCTCTGCCTACGAGCAGTACGTC. Its protein product is CASSSAYEQYV.

The chain combines TRBV12-3 or TRBV12-4 with TRBJ2-2; no firm D call. V shed 7 bases and J shed 5 bases, with 8 bases lying between them. The CDR3 extends over 12 amino acids. This chain's CDR3 is CASKQETGELFF. The CDR3, as DNA: TGTGCCAGCAAGCAGGAGACCGGGGAGCTGTTTTTT.

Concerning this clonotype itself: At one end the junction does not follow the germline gene, possibly because of a read error. This sequence joins TRBV12-3 or TRBV12-4 and TRBJ2-5; D not resolved. CDR3 length: 17 residues. CDR3 region: CANSLHIPGSSQETQYF. The CDR3 region has the DNA TGTGCCAACAGTTTACACATCCCGGGCAGCAGCCAAGAGACCCAGTACTTC.

This clonotype came up a few times. The chain carries TRBV27 and TRBJ1-3; 8 nucleotides match TRBD1. V shed 2 bases and J 3 bases; nucleotides not matched to a gene: 3. The CDR3 covers 15 residues. Germline lookup yields CDR1 MNHEY and CDR2 SMNVEV (reference sequence). The CDR3 sequence is CASSLAGGFGNTIYF. The CDR3, as DNA: TGTGCCAGCAGTTTAGCAGGGGGCTTTGGAAACACCATATATTTT.

CDR3 sequence reads: CASSGGAFAEQFF. The CDR3 coding sequence is TGTGCCAGTTCCGGGGGGGCCTTCGCTGAGCAGTTCTTC. This chain joins TRBV19 and TRBJ2-1; 8 bases align to TRBD2. CDR3 length: 13 residues. With V trimmed by 8 bases and J by 9 bases, 9 bases remained unmatched. Germline V lookup: CDR1 LNHDA, CDR2 SQIVND (reference sequence).

V is TRBV19 and J is TRBJ2-1; D may be TRBD1 (6 bases). Trimming cost V 1 base and J 12 bases, with 16 bases left between them. Germline V gene lookup returns CDR1 LNHDA and CDR2 SQIVND (reference sequence). The CDR3 contains 14 residues. The CDR3 DNA sequence: TGTGCCAGTAGTATAGCCAATGGACAGTTGGGGCAGTTCTTC. Translated, it gives CASSIANGQLGQFF.

In this sample, this clonotype turned up a few times. The rearrangement links TRBV4-2 to TRBJ2-7, with TRBD2 as a possible D gene (7 bases). Germline CDR1 is LGHNA and CDR2 is YNFKEQ. V lost 3 bases and J lost 5, with 17 bases in between. The CDR3 is made up of 15 amino acids. The CDR3 region is CASSQVQGGQDEQYF. DNA of the CDR3: TGTGCCAGCAGCCAGGTACAGGGAGGGCAAGACGAGCAGTACTTC.

J is TRBJ2-5 and V is TRBV5-1; TRBD2 matches at 10 bases. Germline-derived CDR1 and CDR2 are SGHRS and YFSETQ. CDR3 length: 15 amino acids. V shed 7 bases and J 5 bases; nucleotides not matched to a gene: 11. DNA of the CDR3: TGCGCCAGCGGCTGGTCTAGCGGGGGAGGGGAGACCCAGTACTTC. Translated: CASGWSSGGGETQYF.

This clonotype occurred many times. The J gene is TRBJ2-3, the V gene TRBV29-1; 7 bases are a match to TRBD2. V gave up 6 bases and J gave up 5 bases; unmatched junction bases: 11. CDR1 and CDR2 (germline): SQVTM, ANQGSEA. The CDR3 covers 14 residues. The CDR3 sequence: CSVERAGSGDTQYF. The CDR3 nucleotides are TGCAGCGTCGAGAGAGCGGGGTCCGGAGATACGCAGTATTTT.

The chain carries TRBV5-1 and TRBJ2-3, with a weak D call TRBD1 (6 bases). Germline V lookup: CDR1 SGHRS, CDR2 YFSETQ. Trimming pared 4 bases from V and 1 base from J, leaving 13 bases between. This CDR3 is 15 amino acids long. For the CDR3, the DNA is TGCGCCAGCAGCCCATACAGGGTTCGCACAGATACGCAGTATTTT. It encodes CASSPYRVRTDTQYF.

There are many counts of this clonotype. The chain carries TRBV7-6 and TRBJ2-3, with no clear D. CDR3 length: 13 residues. CDR1 is SGHVS, CDR2 FNYEAQ, per germline. V was cut by 2 bases and J by 8 bases, with 11 bases left in between. The CDR3 bases are TGTGCCAGCAGCTTACCGGGCCTAGGTACGCAGTATTTT. It yields the protein CASSLPGLGTQYF.

This clonotype showed up just a few times. The chain couples TRBV11-2 to TRBJ2-7, with D maybe TRBD2 (6 bases). With 1 base removed from V and 3 bases from J, the gap between germline ends came to 13 bases. CDR3 size: 15 residues. The germline V gene encodes CDR1 SGHAT and CDR2 FQNNGV. The CDR3 nucleotides are TGTGCCAGCAGCTTAGTTGGTCGGGGGAGCTACGAGCAGTACGTC. Encoded protein: CASSLVGRGSYEQYV.

Many counts were recorded for this clonotype. This chain links TRBV24-1 with TRBJ2-7, with TRBD1 identical over 7 bases. There are 16 residues in the CDR3. Germline V CDR1 and CDR2: KGHDR, SFDVKD. J lost 2 bases, V lost 3 bases, and 9 bases had no gene match. CDR3 residues: CATSDRDSQYAYEQYV. In DNA form, the CDR3 reads TGTGCCACCAGTGATAGGGACAGCCAGTACGCCTACGAGCAGTACGTC.

The V call is TRBV12-3 or TRBV12-4, the J call TRBJ2-1; D possibly corresponds to TRBD1 (6 bases). The CDR3 runs 11 residues. V dropped 8 bases and J dropped 7 bases, with 9 bases sitting between them. In DNA, the CDR3 is TGTGCCAGCCCGAGGGGGAATGAGCAGTTCTTC. This codes for CASPRGNEQFF.

This clonotype occurred many times. V usage is TRBV6-1 and J usage is TRBJ2-5; 8 positions agree with TRBD2. The junction had 9 bases not matched to a gene; V was cut back by 6 bases and J by 3 bases. This CDR3 has 15 residues. From germline, CDR1 is MNHNS and CDR2 SASEGT. CDR3 in amino acids: CASSPRGGWEETQYF. The CDR3 nucleotides are TGTGCCAGCAGCCCTCGGGGGGGCTGGGAAGAGACCCAGTACTTC.

This clonotype came up a few times. The gene calls are TRBV7-6 and TRBJ2-6; no firm D call. Trimming shortened V by 1 base and J by 1 base, and 5 bases separated the two germline ends. Germline-derived CDR1 and CDR2 are SGHVS and FNYEAQ. This CDR3 has 15 amino acids. CDR3 nucleotides: TGTGCCAGCAGCTTAGGAGTTTCTGGGGCCAACGTCCTGACTTTC. Translated, it gives CASSLGVSGANVLTF.

The CDR3 DNA reads TGCGCCAGCAGCCAAGATCGGCTATGGGGGGAAAGAAACACCATATATTTT. Its translation: CASSQDRLWGERNTIYF. V is TRBV4-1 and J is TRBJ1-3, with a weak D call TRBD1 (5 bases). There are 17 residues in the CDR3. Germline-derived CDR1 and CDR2 are MGHRA and YSYEKL. The V and J ends lost 0 bases and 5 bases respectively, with 17 bases between them.